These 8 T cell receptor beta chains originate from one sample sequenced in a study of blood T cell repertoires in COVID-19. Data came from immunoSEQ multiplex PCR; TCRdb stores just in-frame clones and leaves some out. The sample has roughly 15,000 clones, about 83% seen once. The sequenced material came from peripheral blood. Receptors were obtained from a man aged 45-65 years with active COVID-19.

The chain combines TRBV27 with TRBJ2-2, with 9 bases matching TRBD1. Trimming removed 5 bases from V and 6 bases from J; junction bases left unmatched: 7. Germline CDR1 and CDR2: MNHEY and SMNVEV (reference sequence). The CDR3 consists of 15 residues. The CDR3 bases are TGTGCCAGCAGTGTGACAGGGGGTGTCCCCGGGGAGCTGTTTTTT. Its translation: CASSVTGGVPGELFF.

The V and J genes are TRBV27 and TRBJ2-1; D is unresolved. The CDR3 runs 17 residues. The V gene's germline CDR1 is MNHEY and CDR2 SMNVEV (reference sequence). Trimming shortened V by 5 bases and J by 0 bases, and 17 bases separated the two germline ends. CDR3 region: CASSQTAPYSSYNEQFF. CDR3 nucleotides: TGTGCCAGCAGTCAAACCGCACCATACAGCTCCTACAATGAGCAGTTCTTC.

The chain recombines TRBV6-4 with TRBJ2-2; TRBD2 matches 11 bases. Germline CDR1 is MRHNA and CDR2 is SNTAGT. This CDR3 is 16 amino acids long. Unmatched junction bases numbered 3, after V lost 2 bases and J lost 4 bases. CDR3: CASSDGLAGGTGELFF. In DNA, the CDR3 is TGTGCCAGCAGTGACGGGCTAGCGGGAGGCACCGGGGAGCTGTTTTTT.

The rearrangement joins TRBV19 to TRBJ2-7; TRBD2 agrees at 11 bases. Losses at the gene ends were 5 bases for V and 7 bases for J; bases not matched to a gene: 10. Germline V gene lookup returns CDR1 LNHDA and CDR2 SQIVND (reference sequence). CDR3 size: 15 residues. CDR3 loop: CASSPGTSGTSEQYF. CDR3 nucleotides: TGTGCCAGTAGTCCAGGGACTAGCGGCACATCGGAGCAGTACTTC.

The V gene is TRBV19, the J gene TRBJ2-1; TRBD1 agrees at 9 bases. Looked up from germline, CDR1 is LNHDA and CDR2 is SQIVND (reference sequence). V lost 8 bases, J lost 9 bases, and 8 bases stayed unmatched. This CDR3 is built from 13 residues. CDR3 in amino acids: CASVGTGRIEQFF. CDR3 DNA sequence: TGTGCCAGTGTGGGGACAGGGAGGATTGAGCAGTTCTTC.

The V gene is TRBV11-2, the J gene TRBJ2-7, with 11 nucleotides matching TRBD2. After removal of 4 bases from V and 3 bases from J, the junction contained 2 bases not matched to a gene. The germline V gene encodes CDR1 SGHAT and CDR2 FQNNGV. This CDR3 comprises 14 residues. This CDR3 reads CASSSTSGNYEQYF. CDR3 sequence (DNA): TGTGCCAGCAGCTCGACTAGCGGGAACTACGAGCAGTACTTC.

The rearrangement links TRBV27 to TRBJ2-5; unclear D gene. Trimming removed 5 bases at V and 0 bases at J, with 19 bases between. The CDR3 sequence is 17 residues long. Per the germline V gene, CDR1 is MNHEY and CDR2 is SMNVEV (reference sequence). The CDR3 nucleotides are TGTGCCAGCAGTCTAATCCCCCCTGCAGGTTACCAAGAGACCCAGTACTTC. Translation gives CASSLIPPAGYQETQYF.

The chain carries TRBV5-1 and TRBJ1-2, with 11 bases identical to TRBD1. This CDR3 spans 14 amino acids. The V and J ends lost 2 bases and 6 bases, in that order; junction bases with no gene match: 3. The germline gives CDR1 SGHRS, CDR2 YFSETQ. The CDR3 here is CASSLGQGADGYTF. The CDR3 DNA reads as TGCGCCAGCAGCTTAGGACAGGGGGCGGATGGCTACACCTTC.